This entry features one T cell receptor (beta chain) sequence. What it binds is not known. The entry originates in a study of cytomegalovirus exposure and HLA in healthy donors. Study conclusions and caveats: Most sequenced TCRs were rare (though some public TCRs occurred in many donors). CMV antigen specificity of three CMV-associated chains was confirmed in vitro.

PCR amplification relied on 60 Vbeta primers (plus 13 Jbeta primers). Using immunoSEQ multiplex PCR, the repertoire was profiled, and TCRdb retains in-frame clones only, with some absent. The data contain roughly 220,000 clones, approximately 70% of them singletons. The germline gives CDR1 WSHSY, CDR2 SAAADI. Trimming removed 2 bases from V and 11 bases from J; junction bases left unmatched: 1. This CDR3 region has 13 residues. The chain recombines TRBV10-2 with TRBJ1-6; TRBD1 matches at 9 bases. The TCR comes from a man aged 40-50 years in good health and CMV-seropositive. Sequencing used PBMCs. CDR3 sequence (DNA): TGCGCCAGCAGTGAGGACAGGGGGGCACCCCTCCACTTT. Translated: CASSEDRGAPLHF.